The next 22 T cell receptor beta chains were all read from a single sample in a study of monozygotic twins with inflammatory bowel disease. Using the 5' RACE reads, TCRdb records one entry per CDR3 protein without DNA. The sample table sets out over 100,000 distinct CDR3 sequences. The sequencing sample was made of blood. These receptor sequences come from a human donor with ulcerative colitis or Crohn's disease, or a healthy co-twin of an affected twin (not recorded which).

V gene TRBV9 combines with J gene TRBJ1-1; there is no DNA to check the TCRdb D call of TRBD1. Per germline, CDR1 SGDLS and CDR2 YYNGEE. CDR3 size: 13 residues. This chain's CDR3 is CASSPGQGPEAFF.

The CDR3: CASRKREASYNEQFF. The rearrangement joins TRBV5-1 to TRBJ2-1. The CDR3 sequence is 15 residues long. Looked up from germline, CDR1 is SGHRS and CDR2 is YFSETQ.

The chain has TRBV7-2 and TRBJ1-1. Germline CDR1 SGHTA, CDR2 FQGNSA. The CDR3 length is 14 residues. The CDR3: CASSSGLVNTEAFF.

The chain's CDR3 is CASTLGQRGLGQETQYF. This rearrangement joins TRBV18 to TRBJ2-5; the TCRdb D gene call, TRBD1, has no DNA to confirm it. Germline CDR1 reads KGHSH; CDR2 reads LQKENI. The CDR3 contains 17 residues.

The chain links TRBV30 to TRBJ1-5; TCRdb calls TRBD1, which cannot be checked without DNA. In germline, CDR1 is GTSNPN, CDR2 SVGIG (reference sequence). The CDR3 is 15 amino acids. The CDR3 region is CAWRPRDREDQPQHF.

The chain joins TRBV20-1 to TRBJ2-3; lacking DNA, the TRBD2 call made by TCRdb goes unchecked. The CDR3 is 13 amino acids. CDR1 DFQATT and CDR2 SNEGSKA come from the germline V gene (reference sequence). CDR3 sequence: CSASTSGTDTQYF.

J is TRBJ2-7 and V is TRBV12-3 or TRBV12-4; TCRdb's D call, TRBD2, is unchecked because there is no DNA. This CDR3 comprises 14 residues. CDR3: CASSLREANYEQYF.

The chain links TRBV15 to TRBJ2-1; TCRdb calls TRBD2, which cannot be checked without DNA. This CDR3 spans 15 amino acids. The germline V gene encodes CDR1 LNHNV and CDR2 YYDKDF (reference sequence). The CDR3 here is CATSRTSGGVHEQFF.

The chain joins TRBV2 to TRBJ1-2; TCRdb's assignment of TRBD1 cannot be checked, as there is no DNA. CDR1 SNHLY and CDR2 FYNNEI come from the germline V gene. There are 13 residues in the CDR3. The CDR3 protein is CATKLQGVYGYTF.

The chain is built from TRBV9 and TRBJ2-7; the D call from TCRdb, TRBD1, cannot be confirmed without DNA. The germline V gene encodes CDR1 SGDLS and CDR2 YYNGEE. The CDR3 has 17 amino acids. The CDR3 is CASSARTVGGRGYEQYF.

The V gene is TRBV12-3 or TRBV12-4, the J gene TRBJ2-1; TCRdb's assignment of TRBD2 cannot be checked, as there is no DNA. This CDR3 has 14 amino acids. The CDR3: CASSLRREGDEQFF.

This chain uses TRBV19 with TRBJ1-2; TCRdb returns TRBD1, unconfirmable since there is no DNA. Per the germline V gene, CDR1 is LNHDA and CDR2 is SQIVND (reference sequence). This CDR3 has 13 amino acids. CDR3 residues: CASSLQGEDGYTF. Based on the CDR3 plus reference TRBV19 and TRBJ1-2, the full variable domain is DGGITQSPKYLFRKEGQNVTLSCEQNLNHDAMYWYRQDPGQGLRLIYYSQIVNDFQKGDIAEGYSVSREKKESFPLTVTSAQKNPTAFYLCASSLQGEDGYTFGSGTRLTVV.

The chain uses TRBV7-2 and TRBJ2-4. This CDR3 contains 15 residues. Germline CDR1 is SGHTA and CDR2 is FQGNSA. The CDR3 spells CASSLPTEAKNIQYF.

The rearrangement uses TRBV6-2 or TRBV6-3 and TRBJ2-3; TCRdb calls TRBD1, which cannot be checked without DNA. Germline assignment: CDR1 MNHEY and CDR2 SVGEGT. The CDR3 totals 14 residues. The CDR3 here is CASSRGGATDTQYF.

The CDR3 spells CASSPTDSYEQYF. The J gene is TRBJ2-7, the V gene TRBV7-9; TCRdb returns TRBD1, unconfirmable since there is no DNA. The CDR3 runs to 13 residues. CDR1 SEHNR and CDR2 FQNEAQ come from the germline V gene (reference sequence).

V is TRBV6-2 or TRBV6-3 and J is TRBJ2-5; TCRdb's D call of TRBD2 is untestable without DNA. The CDR3 is 23 residues long. Germline V gene data show CDR1 as MNHEY and CDR2 as SVGEGT. CDR3 protein: CASSSQETGRLAGGPNPKKTQYF.

This chain uses TRBV5-4 with TRBJ2-1; TCRdb returns TRBD2, unconfirmable since there is no DNA. The CDR3 is 14 amino acids. Germline V gene lookup returns CDR1 SGHNT and CDR2 YYREEE (reference sequence). CDR3 sequence reads: CASSPGDWHNEQFF.

The chain employs TRBV12-3 or TRBV12-4 and TRBJ1-5; no DNA is available, so the TRBD1 call from TCRdb remains unchecked. CDR3 length: 14 amino acids. CDR3 amino acids: CASRTGPYNQPQHF.

The chain has TRBV5-4 and TRBJ2-3; TCRdb picks TRBD1, but there is no DNA to check that call. CDR1 and CDR2 (germline): SGHNT, YYREEE (reference sequence). This CDR3 spans 16 amino acids. CDR3 residues: CASSWARDRSTDTQYF.

The rearrangement uses TRBV20-1 and TRBJ1-5. The CDR3 has 14 amino acids. Germline V lookup: CDR1 DFQATT, CDR2 SNEGSKA (reference sequence). The chain's CDR3 is CSAREYLDSKPQHF.

The CDR3 sequence is CASSVYGQAMNTEAFF. The V and J genes are TRBV9 and TRBJ1-1; TCRdb proposes TRBD1, but this gene call is untestable without DNA. Germline lookup yields CDR1 SGDLS and CDR2 YYNGEE. This CDR3 is built from 16 residues.

The rearrangement uses TRBV5-1 and TRBJ2-1. Germline CDR1 SGHRS, CDR2 YFSETQ. CDR3 size: 15 residues. CDR3 loop: CASSLESLPNNEQFF.